These 27 T cell receptor beta chains were sequenced from one sample in a study of cytomegalovirus exposure and HLA in healthy donors. PCR employed 60 Vbeta and 13 Jbeta primers. Clones were read by immunoSEQ multiplex PCR, and TCRdb kept only the in-frame ones, dropping some. The table records about 90,000 clones, 70% to 85% of them present only once. Sequenced sample: PBMCs. These receptors came from a man aged 25-45 years in good health and CMV-seronegative.

This chain links TRBV6-1 with TRBJ1-1; 8 bases fit TRBD1. Germline V gives CDR1 MNHNS, CDR2 SASEGT. The CDR3 consists of 16 residues. J lost 5 bases, V lost 0 bases, and 8 bases had no gene match. The CDR3 sequence is CASSEAPTGVGTEAFF. The CDR3 nucleotides are TGTGCCAGCAGTGAAGCGCCGACAGGGGTAGGAACTGAAGCTTTCTTT.

The chain combines TRBV10-1 with TRBJ2-5, with D possibly matching TRBD2 (6 bases). CDR1 is WNHNN, CDR2 SYGVQD, per germline (reference sequence). Trimming shortened V by 3 bases and J by 1 base, and 12 bases separated the two germline ends. This CDR3 has 15 amino acids. Here the CDR3 DNA reads TGCGCCAGCAGTGAAGCGGGCCGGCCCCAAGAGACCCAGTACTTC. Protein product: CASSEAGRPQETQYF.

The V call is TRBV19, the J call TRBJ2-1, with D tentatively TRBD2 (7 bases). CDR1 is LNHDA and CDR2 is SQIVND in the germline V gene (reference sequence). Between the trimmed V and J ends, which lost 0 bases and 6 bases, there was a span of 21 bases. CDR3 length equals 18 residues. The CDR3 nucleotides are TGTGCCAGTAGTATAGATCGCGGGGGCCGGGGGTTTGTCAATGAGCAGTTCTTC. Encoded protein: CASSIDRGGRGFVNEQFF.

This rearrangement joins TRBV27 to TRBJ2-5, with 10 nucleotides matching TRBD2. Germline V lookup: CDR1 MNHEY, CDR2 SMNVEV (reference sequence). The CDR3 has 14 residues. The J segment lost 5 bases and the V segment lost 8 bases, leaving 8 bases of the junction unmatched. In DNA, the CDR3 is TGTGCCAGCCGGGCTAGCGGGGGATGGGAGACCCAGTACTTC. Its translation: CASRASGGWETQYF.

This clone has more than one count but fewer than ten. The rearrangement uses TRBV29-1 and TRBJ1-2; TRBD1 matches 9 bases. The CDR3 runs to 14 residues. V lost 1 base to trimming and J lost 6 bases; unmatched junction nucleotides: 6. Germline values: CDR1 SQVTM, CDR2 ANQGSEA. The DNA of the CDR3 is TGCAGCGTTGAAGTGGGACAGGGAAGTAATGGCTACACCTTC. Translating gives CSVEVGQGSNGYTF.

The V gene is TRBV27, the J gene TRBJ2-3; maybe TRBD2 (6 bases). V was pared by 3 bases and J by 2 bases, with 15 bases between. Per the germline V gene, CDR1 is MNHEY and CDR2 is SMNVEV (reference sequence). This CDR3 has 16 residues. The CDR3 reads CASSFWAGGDTDTQYF. As DNA, the CDR3 is TGTGCCAGCAGTTTTTGGGCCGGCGGGGACACAGATACGCAGTATTTT.

This clone was recorded only once. The chain joins TRBV6-5 to TRBJ1-3, with a weak D call TRBD1 (5 bases). The germline gives CDR1 MNHEY, CDR2 SVGAGI. Trimming shortened V by 2 bases and J by 0 bases, and 11 bases separated the two germline ends. The CDR3 spans 16 residues. CDR3 nucleotide sequence: TGTGCCAGCAGTTACCATGGTACAGGCTCTGGAAACACCATATATTTT. Translated: CASSYHGTGSGNTIYF.

This chain connects TRBV11-3 to TRBJ2-1; 7 bases are shared with TRBD2. Germline V CDR1 and CDR2: SGHNT, YENEEA. Germline trimming cut 9 bases from V and 2 bases from J; bases unmatched to any gene: 10. This CDR3 spans 15 amino acids. CDR3 in amino acids: CASKLRDYPYNEQFF. In DNA, the CDR3 is TGTGCCAGTAAACTCCGGGACTATCCCTACAATGAGCAGTTCTTC. Looking up the rest from reference TRBV11-3 and TRBJ2-1 gives the full variable domain: EAGVVQSPRYKIIEKKQPVAFWCNPISGHNTLYWYLQNLGQGPELLIRYENEEAVDDSQLPKDRFSAERLKGVDSTLKIQPAELGDSAVYLCASKLRDYPYNEQFFGPGTRLTVL.

The sample holds one count of this clone. The chain joins TRBV18 to TRBJ2-3; perhaps TRBD2 as D (6 bases). Trimming took off 3 bases at V and 2 bases at J, with 15 bases between the two ends. Germline-derived CDR1 and CDR2 are KGHSH and LQKENI. This CDR3 is 16 amino acids long. The CDR3 nucleotides read TGTGCCAGCTCACCTTTGACCGGGGGACCCACAGATACGCAGTATTTT. Protein product: CASSPLTGGPTDTQYF.

The chain is built from TRBV10-1 and TRBJ2-6; D might be TRBD1 (6 bases). Germline assignment: CDR1 WNHNN and CDR2 SYGVQD (reference sequence). The CDR3 is 14 residues long. Trimming left V 2 bases short and J 6 bases short, with 8 bases between. The CDR3 DNA reads as TGCGCCAGCAGTGAGGGGGGCGAGGCCAACGTCCTGACTTTC. Protein product: CASSEGGEANVLTF.

CDR3 sequence (DNA): TGTGCCAGCAGCTTAGCGGGAGAAGCCTACGAGCAGTACTTC. Amino acid sequence: CASSLAGEAYEQYF. The gene calls are TRBV7-6 and TRBJ2-7; possibly TRBD2 for D (5 bases). The ends were cut back, 0 bases at V and 2 bases at J, with 8 bases in the middle. CDR3 length equals 14 residues. In germline, CDR1 is SGHVS, CDR2 FNYEAQ.

V gene TRBV30 combines with J gene TRBJ2-7, with 8 bases aligning to TRBD1. Germline CDR1 GTSNPN, CDR2 SVGIG (reference sequence). The CDR3 covers 11 residues. The V segment lost 8 bases and the J segment 4 bases; nucleotides outside the gene matches: 4. The DNA for the CDR3 is TGTGCCCTACGACAGGGGTACGAGCAGTACTTC. Translation: CALRQGYEQYF.

The chain uses TRBV7-9 and TRBJ1-2; 8 bases align to TRBD1. CDR3 length: 13 amino acids. With 1 base clipped from V and 8 bases from J, the junction kept 3 bases outside the gene matches. Germline loops: CDR1 SEHNR, CDR2 FQNEAQ (reference sequence). The DNA of the CDR3 is TGTGCCAGCAGCTTAGGCAGGGGGCGAGGCTACACCTTC. Translated: CASSLGRGRGYTF. Using reference TRBV7-9 and TRBJ1-2 for the parts outside the CDR3, the full variable domain is DTGVSQNPRHKITKRGQNVTFRCDPISEHNRLYWYRQTLGQGPEFLTYFQNEAQLEKSRLLSDRFSAERPKGSFSTLEIQRTEQGDSAMYLCASSLGRGRGYTFGSGTRLTVV.

The chain joins TRBV10-1 to TRBJ2-1; the match to TRBD2 covers 10 bases. The CDR3 loop spans 17 amino acids. From germline, CDR1 is WNHNN and CDR2 SYGVQD (reference sequence). J was trimmed by 7 bases and V by 5 bases; bases with no gene match: 14. CDR3 residues: CASSWETGLASLNEQFF. In DNA, the CDR3 is TGCGCCAGCAGTTGGGAAACGGGACTAGCGTCTTTAAATGAGCAGTTCTTC.

J is TRBJ2-7 and V is TRBV12-5; TRBD1 matches 10 bases. Germline trimming cut 0 bases from V and 2 bases from J; bases unmatched to any gene: 4. Germline CDR1 and CDR2: LGHNT and FRNRAP. This CDR3 contains 16 residues. CDR3 sequence (DNA): TGTGCTAGTGGTTTGGTGGGACAGGGGAATACCTACGAGCAGTACTTC. This translates into CASGLVGQGNTYEQYF.

This clone was observed a handful of times. The gene calls are TRBV27 and TRBJ1-1; D is perhaps TRBD1 (6 bases). V gave up 0 bases and J gave up 7 bases, with 12 bases separating them. CDR1 is MNHEY and CDR2 is SMNVEV in the germline V gene (reference sequence). CDR3 length: 14 amino acids. CDR3 in amino acids: CASSLSERGGEAFF. The DNA for the CDR3 is TGTGCCAGCAGTTTATCGGAAAGGGGGGGTGAAGCTTTCTTT.

The J gene is TRBJ2-2, the V gene TRBV18; D possibly corresponds to TRBD1 (6 bases). The germline V gene encodes CDR1 KGHSH and CDR2 LQKENI. With 1 base removed from V and 5 bases from J, the gap between germline ends came to 11 bases. The CDR3 totals 15 residues. The CDR3 loop reads CASSPQTGPTGELFF. The CDR3 DNA reads TGTGCCAGCTCACCACAAACAGGGCCGACCGGGGAGCTGTTTTTT.

The chain links TRBV18 to TRBJ2-7; D is unresolved. Trimming took off 2 bases at V and 4 bases at J, with 6 bases between the two ends. There are 12 residues in the CDR3. Germline CDR1 KGHSH, CDR2 LQKENI. The CDR3 coding sequence is TGTGCCAGCTCACCATCACAGTACGAGCAGTACTTC. Translated: CASSPSQYEQYF.

This rearrangement joins TRBV5-1 to TRBJ1-6, with 9 bases matching TRBD1. The CDR3 covers 16 residues. Per the germline V gene, CDR1 is SGHRS and CDR2 is YFSETQ. Trimming at V came to 4 bases and at J to 8 bases, leaving 10 bases not matched to a gene. This chain's CDR3 is CASSRTVQGADSPLHF. CDR3 nucleotides: TGCGCCAGCAGCCGAACGGTACAGGGGGCGGATTCACCCCTCCACTTT.

This rearrangement joins TRBV7-9 to TRBJ2-1; tentative D call: TRBD1 (6 bases). Germline CDR1 reads SEHNR; CDR2 reads FQNEAQ (reference sequence). The V end was cut by 3 bases, the J end by 10 bases, with 16 bases between. CDR3 size: 14 residues. For the CDR3, the DNA is TGTGCCAGCAGCTTTTCTACAGGGTTAGGCGAGCAGTTCTTC. It codes for CASSFSTGLGEQFF.

V is TRBV9 and J is TRBJ1-1; D might be TRBD1 (5 bases). The germline V and J ends were trimmed by 0 bases and 5 bases, with 11 bases remaining between them. CDR1 SGDLS and CDR2 YYNGEE come from the germline V gene. CDR3 size: 14 residues. Here the CDR3 DNA reads TGTGCCAGCAGCGTAGGGGGGGAAGCGACTGAAGCTTTCTTT. It translates to CASSVGGEATEAFF.

The chain joins TRBV30 to TRBJ1-2; possibly TRBD1 for D (6 bases). CDR1 is GTSNPN, CDR2 SVGIG, per germline (reference sequence). The germline V and J ends were trimmed by 4 bases and 3 bases, with 12 bases remaining between them. The CDR3 runs 13 residues. This CDR3 is CAWTLQGHYGYTF. The CDR3 DNA reads as TGTGCCTGGACATTACAGGGACACTATGGCTACACCTTC.

The chain employs TRBV7-8 and TRBJ2-1, with D perhaps matching TRBD2 (7 bases). Germline CDR1 is SGHVS and CDR2 is FQNEAQ. V was clipped by 0 bases and J by 11 bases, with 14 bases between them. The CDR3 consists of 14 residues. CDR3 DNA sequence: TGTGCCAGCAGCTTAGCGCCGGTCGGGGGGCAGCAGTTCTTC. It encodes CASSLAPVGGQQFF.

A note on this clone: The junction and the germline gene differ at one end; a read error may be behind it. The sample contains more than one DNA sequence encoding this CDR3. The chain carries TRBV10-2 and TRBJ1-1; D possibly corresponds to TRBD1 (5 bases). Per the germline V gene, CDR1 is WSHSY and CDR2 is SAAADI. The CDR3 runs to 13 residues. The CDR3 protein is CASIEGFGTEAFF. DNA of the CDR3: TGCGCTAGCATTGAGGGGTTCGGGACTGAAGCTTTCTTT.

This clone was picked up one time. This rearrangement joins TRBV6-5 to TRBJ1-4; a weak D match, TRBD1 (6 bases). Germline lookup yields CDR1 MNHEY and CDR2 SVGAGI. Between the trimmed V and J ends, which lost 2 bases and 7 bases, there was a span of 14 bases. The CDR3 sequence is 15 residues long. The CDR3 DNA reads TGTGCCAGCAGTTACGGGGGCCGAAGTGGTGAAAAACTGTTTTTT. Amino acids: CASSYGGRSGEKLFF.

This clone was recorded only once. V and J are TRBV5-4 and TRBJ2-1; 12 bases line up with TRBD2. The CDR3 is 16 amino acids. The ends lost 3 bases at V and 5 bases at J; junction bases unmatched: 6. The germline CDR1 and CDR2 sequences are SGHNT and YYREEE (reference sequence). The CDR3 nucleotides read TGTGCCAGCAGCTCCCGACTAGCGGGGGTACACAATGAGCAGTTCTTC. Its translation: CASSSRLAGVHNEQFF.

This clone showed up just once. The chain carries TRBV4-2 and TRBJ2-2; D gene uncertain. Germline lookup yields CDR1 LGHNA and CDR2 YNFKEQ. V lost 0 bases and J lost 2, with 7 bases in between. This CDR3 spans 15 amino acids. CDR3 DNA sequence: TGTGCCAGCAGCCAAGATCCCCTAAACACCGGGGAGCTGTTTTTT. Amino acid sequence: CASSQDPLNTGELFF.